Listed here are 27 T cell receptor beta chains from one sample, sequenced in a study of T cells in women clearing cervical HPV infection. This table comes from immunoSEQ multiplex PCR, and its TCRdb copy is limited to in-frame clones, with some not included. The listing contains about 34,000 clones. The material sequenced was blood buffy coat. These receptors originate from a woman aged 18 to 69 with a cervical HPV16 infection that either progressed to CIN3+ or cleared (not recorded which).

As concerns this clone: The CDR3 extends 3 residues past the end of the read, so its final part is completed from the germline J gene. The rearrangement uses TRBV6-2 or TRBV6-3 and TRBJ1-1, with TRBD1 matching over 7 bases. Losses at the gene ends were 7 bases for V and 6 bases for J; bases not matched to a gene: 8. The CDR3 is 13 residues long. CDR1 and CDR2 (germline): MNHEY, SVGEGT. CDR3 sequence: CASKIDREAEAFF. CDR3 bases read: TGTGCCAGCAAGATAGACAGGGAGGCTGAA.

Concerning this clone: Read sequence stops 3 residues before the CDR3 end, and the germline J gene provides the missing end. The V call is TRBV10-1, the J call TRBJ2-3, with 10 positions matching TRBD2. Germline CDR1 WNHNN, CDR2 SYGVQD (reference sequence). V was clipped by 6 bases and J by 5 bases; unmatched bases: 2. CDR3 length equals 13 residues. The covered CDR3 bases are TGCGCCAGCAGGGCTAGCGGGGGAGATACG. It encodes CASRASGGDT. The full CDR3 reads CASRASGGDTQYF.

Regarding this clone: The read ends 3 residues shy of where the CDR3 ends; the end is completed using the germline J gene. This chain links TRBV18 with TRBJ2-5; TRBD2 matches at 7 bases. In germline, CDR1 is KGHSH, CDR2 LQKENI. The trim removed 1 base at V and 1 base at J, leaving 9 bases unmatched. The CDR3 sequence is 17 residues long. CDR3 DNA (partial): TGTGCCAGCTCACCACTTACAAGCGGGGCTCTCCAAGAGACC. Protein: CASSPLTSGALQET. The entire CDR3 protein reads CASSPLTSGALQETQYF.

Comments on this clone: The read is 3 residues too short to cover the CDR3 end, so that end is filled in from the germline J gene. The chain employs TRBV7-2 and TRBJ1-2; D remains unclear. Germline V lookup: CDR1 SGHTA, CDR2 FQGNSA. The CDR3 spans 14 residues. The CDR3 loop reads CASSTPGSFWGYTF. The sequenced part of the CDR3 DNA is TGTGCCAGCAGCACACCGGGTTCTTTCTGGGGC.

In the case of this clone: The CDR3 end falls 3 residues outside the read, so it is completed with the germline J gene. V is TRBV14 and J is TRBJ2-1; D is ambiguous. V was pared by 0 bases and J by 8 bases, with 17 bases between. The CDR3 runs 16 residues. Germline V gene lookup returns CDR1 SGHDN and CDR2 FVKESK. CDR3 loop: CASSQDIQPSEHEQFF. The sequenced part of the CDR3 DNA is TGTGCCAGCAGCCAAGATATCCAGCCGAGCGAGCATGAG.

To note about this clone: The observed sequence ends 3 residues before the CDR3 terminus, with the missing tail filled in from the germline J gene. V is TRBV20-1 and J is TRBJ1-5; D remains ambiguous. Trimming stripped 0 bases from V and 0 bases from J, with 12 bases between. Germline CDR1 is DFQATT and CDR2 is SNEGSKA (reference sequence). This CDR3 comprises 16 residues. The CDR3 sequence: CSAREGTVFSNQPQHF. The CDR3 DNA, read in part, is TGCAGTGCTAGAGAAGGCACAGTTTTTAGCAATCAGCCC.

About this clone itself: The CDR3 end lies 3 residues beyond the end of the read and is filled in from the germline J gene. V gene TRBV5-1 combines with J gene TRBJ1-2; 9 bases align to TRBD1. Trimming at V came to 4 bases and at J to 3 bases, leaving 7 bases not matched to a gene. The CDR3 has 15 residues. The germline gives CDR1 SGHRS, CDR2 YFSETQ. The CDR3 region is CASSVGTGPHYGYTF. CDR3 DNA, as far as it was read: TGCGCCAGCAGCGTCGGGACAGGGCCCCACTATGGC.

Turning to this clone: The read ends 3 residues early relative to the CDR3; the germline J gene fills the gap. The chain carries TRBV7-3 and TRBJ1-6, with D hard to call. The CDR3 covers 15 residues. Germline CDR1 is SGHTA and CDR2 is FQGTGA. The germline V and J ends were trimmed by 2 bases and 11 bases, with 16 bases remaining between them. CDR3 sequence: CASSLDGGSRTPLHF. CDR3 DNA, as far as it was read: TGTGCCAGCAGCTTAGACGGCGGCTCCCGAACACCC.

As regards this clone: With the read ending 3 residues before the CDR3 end, the germline J gene is used to fill in that end. This sequence joins TRBV2 and TRBJ2-3; TRBD2 might be the D (6 bases). The CDR3 totals 14 residues. V was trimmed by 4 bases and J by 2 bases, leaving 10 bases between them. CDR1 SNHLY and CDR2 FYNNEI come from the germline V gene. The CDR3 is CASSVGGYTDTQYF. Incomplete CDR3 DNA: TGTGCCAGCAGTGTGGGGGGATACACAGATACG.

Regarding this clone: The sequenced fragment ends 3 residues before the CDR3 boundary, so the rest is inferred from the germline J gene. The V and J genes are TRBV20-1 and TRBJ2-7; 9 bases map to TRBD2. Per the germline V gene, CDR1 is DFQATT and CDR2 is SNEGSKA (reference sequence). The J segment lost 2 bases and the V segment lost 5 bases, leaving 16 bases of the junction unmatched. This CDR3 has 17 amino acids. The CDR3 here is CSAAFGTSQIIAYEQYF. The sequenced CDR3 bases are TGCAGTGCTGCTTTTGGGACTAGCCAGATTATCGCCTACGAG.

Points on this clone: The read stops 3 residues short of the end of the CDR3; the missing end is completed from the germline J gene. J is TRBJ1-1 and V is TRBV7-2; 7 bases line up with TRBD1. V was pared by 4 bases and J by 0 bases, with 2 bases of the junction left unmatched. CDR1 and CDR2 from the germline V gene are SGHTA and FQGNSA. This CDR3 has 14 residues. Incomplete CDR3 DNA: TGTGCCAGCAGCTCGGACAGGATGAACACTGAA. It specifies CASSSDRMNTE. The complete CDR3 protein is CASSSDRMNTEAFF.

With regard to this clone: The read terminates 3 residues before the CDR3 end, so the remaining end is supplied by the germline J gene. The rearrangement uses TRBV20-1 and TRBJ2-7; the D is unclear. The V and J ends lost 0 bases and 1 base respectively, with 7 bases between them. This CDR3 spans 13 amino acids. Germline CDR1 and CDR2: DFQATT and SNEGSKA (reference sequence). The CDR3 is CSARDISSYEQYF. The DNA read from the CDR3 is TGCAGTGCTAGAGATATCTCTTCCTACGAG.

Concerning this clone: The sequence runs out 3 residues before the end of the CDR3; the remainder is reconstructed from the germline J gene. The V and J genes are TRBV11-1 and TRBJ1-2; no firm D call. Trimming pared 2 bases from V and 4 bases from J, leaving 11 bases between. The germline V gene has CDR1 SGHAT and CDR2 FQDESV (reference sequence). The CDR3 spans 14 residues. CDR3 region: CASSLSYGSYGYTF. The covered CDR3 bases are TGTGCCAGCAGCTTATCTTACGGTAGCTATGGC.

Comment on this clone: The CDR3 goes on 3 residues after the read ends, and that part is filled in from the germline J gene. The J gene is TRBJ1-2, the V gene TRBV12-3 or TRBV12-4; TRBD1 aligns across 10 bases. The CDR3 totals 16 residues. Trimming took 2 bases from V and 4 from J; bases not matched to a gene: 7. The sequenced part of the CDR3 DNA is TGTGCCAGCAGTTTAAACTCGGGACAGGGGACCTATGGC. This translates into CASSLNSGQGTYG. The whole CDR3 protein is CASSLNSGQGTYGYTF.

Notes on this clone: The read ends 3 residues early relative to the CDR3; the germline J gene fills the gap. The chain links TRBV2 to TRBJ1-6; D may be TRBD1 (6 bases). V lost 6 bases to trimming and J lost 0 bases, with 12 bases between them. Germline V gene lookup returns CDR1 SNHLY and CDR2 FYNNEI. CDR3 length equals 16 residues. The CDR3 loop is CASSLQDSSYNSPLHF. CDR3 DNA, as far as it was read: TGTGCCAGCAGCCTACAGGACAGCTCCTATAATTCACCC. Complete variable domain (other parts from reference TRBV2 and TRBJ1-6): EPEVTQTPSHQVTQMGQEVILRCVPISNHLYFYWYRQILGQKVEFLVSFYNNEISEKSEIFDDQFSVERPDGSNFTLKIRSTKLEDSAMYFCASSLQDSSYNSPLHFGNGTRLTVT.

Regarding this clone: The read falls 3 residues short of the CDR3 end, and the missing part is taken from the germline J gene. The chain employs TRBV6-2 or TRBV6-3 and TRBJ2-3; the match to TRBD1 covers 12 bases. The germline CDR1 and CDR2 sequences are MNHEY and SVGEGT. The trim removed 7 bases at V and 5 bases at J, leaving 7 bases unmatched. The CDR3 loop spans 15 amino acids. This CDR3 reads CASKPGQGAGDTQYF. CDR3 DNA (partial): TGTGCCAGCAAACCGGGACAGGGGGCCGGAGATACG.

Note on this clone: The CDR3 end falls 3 residues outside the read, so it is completed with the germline J gene. The V and J genes are TRBV30 and TRBJ1-1; 8 bases match TRBD1. This CDR3 contains 13 residues. Germline values: CDR1 GTSNPN, CDR2 SVGIG (reference sequence). J was trimmed by 3 bases and V by 4 bases; bases with no gene match: 4. The covered CDR3 bases are TGTGCCTGGAACAGGGGGGTCGACACTGAA. It yields the protein CAWNRGVDTE. In full, the CDR3 is CAWNRGVDTEAFF.

On this clone itself: The DNA ends 3 residues before the CDR3 does, and the rest of the CDR3 is filled in from the germline J gene. The genes are TRBV19 and TRBJ1-6; maybe TRBD1 (6 bases). CDR1 is LNHDA and CDR2 is SQIVND in the germline V gene (reference sequence). The CDR3 loop spans 14 amino acids. Trimming shortened V by 5 bases and J by 5 bases, and 10 bases separated the two germline ends. The CDR3 sequence is CASSRTADNSPLHF. CDR3 DNA, as far as it was read: TGTGCCAGTAGTCGGACAGCTGATAATTCACCC. Drawing the rest from reference TRBV19 and TRBJ1-6, the complete variable domain is DGGITQSPKYLFRKEGQNVTLSCEQNLNHDAMYWYRQDPGQGLRLIYYSQIVNDFQKGDIAEGYSVSREKKESFPLTVTSAQKNPTAFYLCASSRTADNSPLHFGNGTRLTVT.

About this clone itself: The CDR3 extends 3 residues past the end of the read, so its final part is completed from the germline J gene. The chain couples TRBV19 to TRBJ1-5; possibly TRBD1 for D (6 bases). Germline V gene data show CDR1 as LNHDA and CDR2 as SQIVND (reference sequence). The CDR3 contains 13 residues. Trimming removed 5 bases from V and 7 bases from J, with 12 bases in between. The CDR3 loop reads CASSSQGGQPQHF. Incomplete CDR3 DNA: TGTGCCAGTAGTTCACAGGGTGGCCAGCCC.

As regards this clone: The read gets to within 3 residues of the CDR3 end, and the germline J gene fills in the rest. The rearrangement uses TRBV5-1 and TRBJ2-1, with 10 bases identical to TRBD2. Looked up from germline, CDR1 is SGHRS and CDR2 is YFSETQ. CDR3 length: 15 residues. V shed 0 bases and J 3 bases; nucleotides not matched to a gene: 0. The CDR3 DNA, read in part, is TGCGCCAGCAGCTTGGTAGCGGGGGGCTACAATGAG. Protein: CASSLVAGGYNE. The whole CDR3 sequence reads CASSLVAGGYNEQFF.

Details on this clone: The read falls 3 residues short of the CDR3 end, and the missing part is taken from the germline J gene. This chain joins TRBV9 and TRBJ2-7; 8 positions match TRBD1. Germline assignment: CDR1 SGDLS and CDR2 YYNGEE. This CDR3 is built from 16 residues. The ends lost 3 bases at V and 3 bases at J; junction bases unmatched: 11. The covered CDR3 bases are TGTGCCAGCAGCGCCAGGGGGACAGGTGGTATCTACGAG. Translating gives CASSARGTGGIYE. The CDR3, in full, reads CASSARGTGGIYEQYF.

Of note for this clone: The read ends 3 residues shy of where the CDR3 ends; the end is completed using the germline J gene. The chain uses TRBV5-1 and TRBJ1-1; 8 bases agree with TRBD1. From germline, CDR1 is SGHRS and CDR2 YFSETQ. The ends lost 4 bases at V and 0 bases at J; junction bases unmatched: 5. The length of the CDR3 is 15 residues. The CDR3 sequence is CASSGAGGLNTEAFF. CDR3 bases read: TGCGCCAGCAGCGGTGCAGGGGGCTTGAACACTGAA.

Concerning this clone itself: The read terminates 3 residues before the CDR3 end, so the remaining end is supplied by the germline J gene. V usage is TRBV11-1 and J usage is TRBJ2-7, with D perhaps TRBD1 or TRBD2 (5 bases each). CDR1 is SGHAT and CDR2 is FQDESV in the germline V gene (reference sequence). V lost 8 bases to trimming and J lost 3 bases, with 14 bases between them. The CDR3 sequence is 13 residues long. This CDR3 is CASSPPGSYEQYF. Partial CDR3 DNA: TGTGCCAGCTCTCCCCCAGGGAGCTACGAG.

Concerning this clone: The read finishes 3 residues shy of the CDR3 end, and the germline J gene is used to complete it. Other DNA sequences in this sample translate to the same CDR3. J is TRBJ1-3 and V is TRBV7-3; weak D call: TRBD1 (6 bases). Germline V gene lookup returns CDR1 SGHTA and CDR2 FQGTGA. The CDR3 runs to 16 residues. Trimming pared 5 bases from V and 0 bases from J, leaving 14 bases between. CDR3 region: CASSIRDMSSGNTIYF. The sequenced CDR3 bases are TGTGCCAGCAGCATCCGGGACATGAGCTCTGGAAACACC.

Comments on this clone: Read sequence stops 3 residues before the CDR3 end, and the germline J gene provides the missing end. This chain uses TRBV20-1 with TRBJ2-3; D possibly corresponds to TRBD1 (6 bases). The CDR3 totals 14 residues. Germline V gene lookup returns CDR1 DFQATT and CDR2 SNEGSKA (reference sequence). Trimming removed 4 bases at V and 5 bases at J, with 16 bases between. CDR3 sequence reads: CSATPRGKEDTQYF. Incomplete CDR3 DNA: TGCAGTGCTACCCCGAGGGGGAAGGAAGATACG.

In regard to this clone: Read sequence stops 3 residues before the CDR3 end, and the germline J gene provides the missing end. The rearrangement joins TRBV20-1 to TRBJ2-3; a weak D match, TRBD2 (6 bases). Between the trimmed V and J ends, which lost 1 base and 0 bases, there was a span of 11 bases. CDR3 length: 15 residues. The germline V gene has CDR1 DFQATT and CDR2 SNEGSKA (reference sequence). The CDR3 loop is CSARVVGTSTDTQYF. CDR3 DNA, as far as it was read: TGCAGTGCTAGAGTGGTAGGGACTAGCACAGATACG.

Of note for this clone: The read stops 3 residues short of the end of the CDR3; the missing end is completed from the germline J gene. The V and J genes are TRBV29-1 and TRBJ2-1; 13 positions match TRBD2. Germline trimming cut 7 bases from V and 7 bases from J; bases unmatched to any gene: 7. The CDR3 is 14 residues long. Germline assignment: CDR1 SQVTM and CDR2 ANQGSEA. CDR3 protein: CSARTSGSVNEQFF. The covered CDR3 bases are TGCAGCGCCCGGACTAGCGGGAGTGTAAATGAG.